The next 7 T cell receptor beta chains were all read from a single sample in a study of blood T cells in healthy people across ages. A second about 7 to 11 cycle PCR used barcoded and J-beta primers. Using its own MiXCR run on the 5' RACE reads, TCRdb lists one record per CDR3 protein. The table has under 850,000 distinct CDR3 sequences, roughly 35% seen once. The sample taken for sequencing was blood. These receptors all come from a man aged 18 to 30 in good health.

This sequence joins TRBV20-1 and TRBJ2-4; possibly TRBD2 for D (6 bases). With the DNA end fitting TRBJ2-7 better, the J assignment may be wrong. Per the germline V gene, CDR1 is DFQATT and CDR2 is SNEGSKA (reference sequence). The CDR3 extends over 12 amino acids. The CDR3 DNA reads TGCAGTGCGACTCTCGGGGGCTACGAGCAGTACTTC. Its translation: CSATLGGYEQYF.

This clonotype turned up a few times. The chain couples TRBV6-2 or TRBV6-3 to TRBJ2-1; TRBD2 matches 9 bases. Germline V gene lookup returns CDR1 MNHEY and CDR2 SVGEGT. Losses at the gene ends were 4 bases for V and 4 bases for J; bases not matched to a gene: 11. CDR3 size: 17 residues. This CDR3 reads CASSFTFSGGTYNEQFF. The CDR3 bases are TGTGCCAGCAGTTTCACCTTTAGCGGGGGAACATACAATGAGCAGTTCTTC.

Worth noting for this clonotype: The conserved phenylalanine or tryptophan normally closing the CDR3 is absent here, so this likely arose from a read error. V and J are TRBV5-1 and TRBJ2-1, with D perhaps TRBD1 (7 bases). The CDR3 is 14 amino acids. The V gene's germline CDR1 is SGHRS and CDR2 YFSETQ. V gave up 5 bases and J gave up 4 bases, with 13 bases separating them. The DNA for the CDR3 is TGCGCCAGCAGTTATGCGGGACAGTACAATGAGCAGTTCCTC. Its translation is CASSYAGQYNEQFL.

This clonotype was seen only a few times. The genes are TRBV7-9 and TRBJ2-2; D remains unclear. This CDR3 spans 13 amino acids. Germline V gives CDR1 SEHNR, CDR2 FQNEAQ (reference sequence). With 2 bases removed from V and 4 bases from J, the gap between germline ends came to 5 bases. The CDR3 DNA sequence: TGTGCCAGCAGCTTACAGTTCACCGGGGAGCTGTTTTTT. Its protein is CASSLQFTGELFF.

With regard to this clonotype: One base away lies a much larger clone, so this may be a sequencing read error. The chain has TRBV12-3 or TRBV12-4 and TRBJ2-5; D is unresolved. This CDR3 spans 11 amino acids. The CDR3 nucleotides read TGTGCCAGCAGGGTCCAAGGGACCCAGTACTTC. Residues: CASRVQGTQYF.

In this sample, this clonotype turned up a few times. V is TRBV5-1 and J is TRBJ1-2; no reliable D call. The V end was cut by 2 bases, the J end by 8 bases, with 13 bases between. This CDR3 has 13 residues. Germline lookup yields CDR1 SGHRS and CDR2 YFSETQ. The CDR3 DNA sequence: TGCGCCAGCAGCTTTGGGGAGTCAGAAGGCTACACCTTC. This translates into CASSFGESEGYTF. The full variable domain, completed using reference TRBV5-1 and TRBJ1-2, is KAGVTQTPRYLIKTRGQQVTLSCSPISGHRSVSWYQQTPGQGLQFLFEYFSETQRNKGNFPGRFSGRQFSNSRSEMNVSTLELGDSALYLCASSFGESEGYTFGSGTRLTVV.

This clonotype occurred many times. The chain combines TRBV7-2 with TRBJ2-5; D is undetermined. V dropped 4 bases and J dropped 5 bases, with 14 bases sitting between them. CDR1 and CDR2 from the germline V gene are SGHTA and FQGNSA. The CDR3 covers 14 residues. The CDR3 is CASSSRMSSETQYF. CDR3 DNA sequence: TGTGCCAGCAGCTCCCGGATGAGTAGTGAGACCCAGTACTTC.